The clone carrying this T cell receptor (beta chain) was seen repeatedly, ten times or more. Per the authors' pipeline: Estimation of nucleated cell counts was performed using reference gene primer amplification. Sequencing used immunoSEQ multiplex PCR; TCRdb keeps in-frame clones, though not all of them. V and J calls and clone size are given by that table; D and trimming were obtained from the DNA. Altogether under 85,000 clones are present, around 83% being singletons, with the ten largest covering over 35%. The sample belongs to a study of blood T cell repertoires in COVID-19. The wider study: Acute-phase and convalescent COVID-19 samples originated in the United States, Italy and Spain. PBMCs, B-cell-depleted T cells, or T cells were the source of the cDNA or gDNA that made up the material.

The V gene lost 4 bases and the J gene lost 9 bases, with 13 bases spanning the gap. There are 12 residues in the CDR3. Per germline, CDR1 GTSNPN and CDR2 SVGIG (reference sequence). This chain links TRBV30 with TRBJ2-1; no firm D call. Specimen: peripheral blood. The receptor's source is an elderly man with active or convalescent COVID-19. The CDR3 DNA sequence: TGTGCCTGGAAAAACCCTCCGGGTGAGCAGTTCTTC. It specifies CAWKNPPGEQFF.